Listed below are T cell receptor beta chains from one sample, sequenced in a study of T cells expressing NK-cell markers. Reanalyzing the 5' RACE reads, TCRdb keeps one entry per CDR3 protein, without DNA. Its listing shows 350,000 to 400,000 distinct CDR3 sequences. The sequenced material came from blood T cells: a sorted CD56 or NKG2C T cell subset, CD4+ or CD8+ T cells, or bulk PBMC T cells (not recorded which). The receptors stem from a woman between 50 and 59 years old in good health. Each CDR3 is given with its conserved first and last residue. Each record gives: CDR3 protein, V gene, CDR3 length, J gene.

CDR3: CASSSGGLYNSPLHF
V: TRBV11-2
length: 15
J: TRBJ1-6

CDR3: CASSPGVGGTETQYF
V: TRBV7-3
length: 15
J: TRBJ2-5

CDR3: CATHGNNEQFF
V: TRBV24-1
length: 11
J: TRBJ2-1

CDR3: CASSQDLAGASYEQYF
V: TRBV3-1
length: 16
J: TRBJ2-7

CDR3: CASSKGREQPQHF
V: TRBV6-5
length: 13
J: TRBJ1-5

CDR3: CATSDSFGGRETQYF
V: TRBV24-1
length: 15
J: TRBJ2-5

CDR3: CSASGGSGTDTQYF
V: TRBV20-1
length: 14
J: TRBJ2-3

CDR3: CASNPRGRNFNTGELFF
V: TRBV5-1
length: 17
J: TRBJ2-2

CDR3: CASSQAYRNDEQFF
V: TRBV3-1
length: 14
J: TRBJ2-1

CDR3: CSVEVKGGNYGYTF
V: TRBV29-1
length: 14
J: TRBJ1-2

CDR3: CSASVRSLEQYF
V: TRBV20-1
length: 12
J: TRBJ2-7

CDR3: CAISADRGNQPQHF
V: TRBV10-3
length: 14
J: TRBJ1-5

CDR3: CASSQQTSGRGNEQFF
V: TRBV2
length: 16
J: TRBJ2-1

CDR3: CAISDDLPANEQFF
V: TRBV10-3
length: 14
J: TRBJ2-1

CDR3: CSARGGGLYEQYF
V: TRBV20-1
length: 13
J: TRBJ2-7

CDR3: CASSLVLASGRDEQFF
V: TRBV7-2
length: 16
J: TRBJ2-1

CDR3: CASLGTGRSGEQFF
V: TRBV6-2/TRBV6-3
length: 14
J: TRBJ2-1

CDR3: CASSFGTLDSPLHF
V: TRBV7-3
length: 14
J: TRBJ1-6

CDR3: CASSAGTGFRKLFF
V: TRBV12-3/TRBV12-4
length: 14
J: TRBJ1-4

CDR3: CASSPGGLAGVEEQFF
V: TRBV5-5
length: 16
J: TRBJ2-1

CDR3: CASSQRIGWETQYF
V: TRBV7-8
length: 14
J: TRBJ2-5

CDR3: CSVEGGGLAGAEQYF
V: TRBV29-1
length: 15
J: TRBJ2-7

CDR3: CASSFTEQGDDGYTF
V: TRBV5-1
length: 15
J: TRBJ1-2

CDR3: CASSFGSSGRAGELFF
V: TRBV7-2
length: 16
J: TRBJ2-2

CDR3: CASRQREIRTGELFF
V: TRBV12-3/TRBV12-4
length: 15
J: TRBJ2-2

CDR3: CASSLRSGTSGGRSYNEQFF
V: TRBV27
length: 20
J: TRBJ2-1

CDR3: CASSKWGDGSLVHEQYF
V: TRBV21-1
length: 17
J: TRBJ2-7

CDR3: CASSVVGRAVDTQYF
V: TRBV9
length: 15
J: TRBJ2-3

CDR3: CASSLSGTSGRSSYEQYF
V: TRBV2
length: 18
J: TRBJ2-7

CDR3: CASSLDRRTELFF
V: TRBV11-2
length: 13
J: TRBJ1-4

CDR3: CSGGAGNYGYTF
V: TRBV29-1
length: 12
J: TRBJ1-2

CDR3: CASRPGFSTDTQYF
V: TRBV5-1
length: 14
J: TRBJ2-3

CDR3: CASSRDSPRTDTQYF
V: TRBV5-1
length: 15
J: TRBJ2-3

CDR3: CASSLVGLDRAGETQYF
V: TRBV12-3/TRBV12-4
length: 17
J: TRBJ2-5

CDR3: CASSLSGDWETQYF
V: TRBV7-9
length: 14
J: TRBJ2-5

CDR3: CASSLGLAVSYNEQFF
V: TRBV7-9
length: 16
J: TRBJ2-1

CDR3: CAWSVTGSHEKLFF
V: TRBV30
length: 14
J: TRBJ1-4

CDR3: CASSPGGGRREQFF
V: TRBV11-3
length: 14
J: TRBJ2-1

CDR3: CASKGQVEQFF
V: TRBV2
length: 11
J: TRBJ2-1

CDR3: CSVPTSGLNNEQFF
V: TRBV29-1
length: 14
J: TRBJ2-1

CDR3: CASSPSYRQGDTDTQYF
V: TRBV18
length: 17
J: TRBJ2-3

CDR3: CASSLGGASGSYEQYF
V: TRBV12-3/TRBV12-4
length: 16
J: TRBJ2-7

CDR3: CASSQADTQYF
V: TRBV4-1
length: 11
J: TRBJ2-3